These 7 T cell receptor beta chains were all obtained from the same sample, sequenced in a study of cytomegalovirus exposure and HLA in healthy donors. The PCR made use of 60 Vbeta and 13 Jbeta primers. This table comes from immunoSEQ multiplex PCR, and its TCRdb copy is limited to in-frame clones, with some not included. The profile shows 150,000 to 200,000 clones, 80% to 90% of them singletons. The sequencing sample was made of PBMCs. Every receptor here comes from a woman younger than 30 in good health and CMV-seronegative.

V and J are TRBV4-2 and TRBJ2-5; D is perhaps TRBD2 (5 bases). Germline loops: CDR1 LGHNA, CDR2 YNFKEQ. The CDR3 has 15 amino acids. The ends were cut back, 0 bases at V and 10 bases at J, with 18 bases in the middle. In DNA, the CDR3 is TGTGCCAGCAGCCAAGAGCGTTTGGACCGGGGTGACCAGTACTTC. Translation gives CASSQERLDRGDQYF.

V is TRBV30 and J is TRBJ1-2; 7 bases align to TRBD1. V lost 5 bases and J lost 2; bases outside the gene matches: 5. This CDR3 has 13 amino acids. The germline CDR1 and CDR2 sequences are GTSNPN and SVGIG (reference sequence). DNA of the CDR3: TGTGCCTGGTCGGACAGGACAAACTATGGCTACACCTTC. This encodes CAWSDRTNYGYTF.

V gene TRBV2 combines with J gene TRBJ1-1, with a weak D call TRBD1 (5 bases). CDR1 and CDR2 (germline): SNHLY, FYNNEI. V lost 7 bases to trimming and J lost 2 bases, with 11 bases between them. There are 13 residues in the CDR3. The CDR3 DNA reads TGTGCCAGCATCAGGGTCGGAAACACTGAAGCTTTCTTT. It yields the protein CASIRVGNTEAFF. The full variable domain, in which reference TRBV2 and TRBJ1-1 provide the parts outside the CDR3, is EPEVTQTPSHQVTQMGQEVILRCVPISNHLYFYWYRQILGQKVEFLVSFYNNEISEKSEIFDDQFSVERPDGSNFTLKIRSTKLEDSAMYFCASIRVGNTEAFFGQGTRLTVV.

This chain joins TRBV25-1 and TRBJ2-3; 10 bases agree with TRBD2. The V and J ends lost 5 bases and 4 bases, in that order; junction bases with no gene match: 6. Germline V CDR1 and CDR2: MGHDK, SYGVNS. This CDR3 region has 15 residues. In nucleotides, the CDR3 is TGTGCCAGCAGTCTAGCGGGAGAAGGCCCAGATACGCAGTATTTT. Translation gives CASSLAGEGPDTQYF.

V usage is TRBV6-1 and J usage is TRBJ2-1, with 13 nucleotides matching TRBD2. Looked up from germline, CDR1 is MNHNS and CDR2 is SASEGT. Unmatched junction bases numbered 3, after V lost 0 bases and J lost 10 bases. The CDR3 runs 15 residues. The CDR3 DNA follows: TGTGCCAGCAGTGAAGCTGGACTAGCGGGGGAAGAGCAGTTCTTC. Translated: CASSEAGLAGEEQFF.

V is TRBV27 and J is TRBJ2-7; 7 nucleotides agree with TRBD1. V lost 3 bases, J lost 0 bases, and 5 bases stayed unmatched. The CDR3 totals 15 residues. Germline CDR1 MNHEY, CDR2 SMNVEV (reference sequence). This CDR3 is CASSFGTAFSYEQYF. The CDR3, as DNA: TGTGCCAGCAGTTTCGGGACAGCGTTCTCCTACGAGCAGTACTTC.

Worth noting for this clone: The same CDR3 can be traced to other DNA sequences in this sample. V gene TRBV5-1 combines with J gene TRBJ1-1, with TRBD1 identical over 7 bases. Germline CDR1 is SGHRS and CDR2 is YFSETQ. The J segment lost 0 bases and the V segment lost 7 bases, leaving 12 bases of the junction unmatched. The CDR3 is 16 amino acids. The CDR3 sequence: CASAQEGAVMNTEAFF. In nucleotides, the CDR3 is TGCGCCAGCGCGCAGGAGGGGGCGGTCATGAACACTGAAGCTTTCTTT.